This T cell receptor (beta chain) was captured in a study of blood T cells in healthy people across ages. Using a J-beta primer mix together with a sample-barcoded 5' primer, a second PCR was run for about 6 to 11 cycles. TCRdb ran MiXCR on the 5' RACE reads and lists one entry per CDR3 protein. The sample lists hundreds of thousands of distinct CDR3 sequences, 40% to 45% occurring once. The germline V gene has CDR1 KGHSH and CDR2 LQKENI. Trimming pared 0 bases from V and 2 bases from J, leaving 2 bases between. CDR3 length: 13 amino acids. V usage is TRBV18 and J usage is TRBJ2-4; D unresolved. This TCR came from a man at least 80 years old in good health. Sequencing input: blood. Written as DNA, the CDR3 is TGTGCCAGCTCACCACCCTCCAAAAACATTCAGTACTTC. Protein sequence: CASSPPSKNIQYF.